This T cell receptor beta chain was sequenced during a study of blood T cells in healthy people across ages. Study outcomes and limitations: For the donors, CMV status was unknown and possibly confounded expanded clonotype changes. Estimates of total diversity, which came from one million sequenced T cells, were considered to be underestimates. Older age coincided with a roughly linear decline in TCR beta diversity per million T cells.

This CDR3 contains 16 residues. With V trimmed by 4 bases and J by 5 bases, 9 bases remained unmatched. Germline V gives CDR1 SGHVS, CDR2 FNYEAQ. As to this clonotype: Its target is unknown.

A J-beta primer mix and a sample-barcoded 5' primer were used in a second PCR of about 6 to 12 cycles. One entry per CDR3 protein, called by TCRdb with MiXCR from the 5' RACE reads. The sample lists approximately 830,000 distinct CDR3 sequences, 62% occurring once. Sample: blood. This sequence was found in a young man in good health. This chain joins TRBV7-6 and TRBJ2-1, with 9 bases identical to TRBD2. CDR3 sequence: CASSSPPGLANNEQFF. The DNA of the CDR3 is TGTGCCAGCAGCTCGCCACCGGGACTAGCTAACAATGAGCAGTTCTTC.